This T cell receptor beta chain is drawn from a study of response to subunit inactivated influenza vaccine. Using its own MiXCR run on the RT-PCR reads, TCRdb lists one record per CDR3 protein. The sample yields about 540,000 distinct CDR3 sequences, approximately 22% seen once. The CDR3 contains 14 residues. Germline V gives CDR1 LGHNA, CDR2 YNFKEQ. Trimming removed 0 bases from V and 5 bases from J, with 11 bases in between. These data were likewise used in another study, on T cells expressing NK-cell markers. That study reports: UMI-tagged 5'RACE template switching yielded the TCR beta cDNA.

The sequence came from a man aged 45 to 65 who received an inactivated influenza vaccine. V usage is TRBV4-2 and J usage is TRBJ2-7; possibly TRBD1 for D (6 bases). Sequenced material: CD4+ T cells sorted from PBMCs, taken 12 days after vaccination. The CDR3 sequence: CASSQEQGFDEQYF. In DNA, the CDR3 is TGTGCCAGCAGCCAAGAACAGGGCTTCGACGAGCAGTACTTC.